A selection of T cell receptor beta chains follows, all from one sample in a study of Graves' ophthalmopathy and Graves' hyperthyroidism. TCRdb reprocessed the multiplex PCR reads with MiXCR, giving one entry per CDR3 protein. The table records around 590,000 distinct CDR3 sequences, about two fifths of them present only once. Sequenced sample: peripheral blood or thyroid tissue (not recorded which). All receptors come from an adult man with Graves' hyperthyroidism. Both conserved end residues are part of each CDR3. The D gene is left open where the match is weak. Only part of the rows carry a size: once, few, many, or a class if the clone is expanded.

v_gene,j_gene,d_gene,abundance,CDR3nt,CDR3aa
TRBV12-3/TRBV12-4,TRBJ1-6,TRBD1,.,TGTGCCAGCACCCAGACAGGGGGTTTTAGTTCACCCCTCCACTTT,CASTQTGGFSSPLHF
TRBV7-9,TRBJ1-2,.,many,TGTGCCAGCAGCTTAGATCCGAGGGATGGCTACACCTTC,CASSLDPRDGYTF
TRBV28,TRBJ1-3,.,many,TGTGCCAGCAGTCCCGACAACTCTGGAAACACCATATATTTT,CASSPDNSGNTIYF
TRBV12-3/TRBV12-4,TRBJ2-5,TRBD1,many,TGTGCCAGCAGTAAGTCGACAGGGGATGGGACCCAGTACTTC,CASSKSTGDGTQYF
TRBV7-8,TRBJ2-5,.,many,TGTGCCAGCAGCTTAGTGCAGATTGGGGAGACCCAGTACTTC,CASSLVQIGETQYF
TRBV4-1,TRBJ1-1,TRBD1,many,TGCGCCAGCAGCCCACGGGACAGGGGAGGGACTGAAGCTTTCTTT,CASSPRDRGGTEAFF
TRBV19,TRBJ2-3,TRBD2,few,TGTGCCAGTAGTAGCGGGAGAGTCGGAGATACGCAGTATTTT,CASSSGRVGDTQYF
TRBV12-3/TRBV12-4,TRBJ1-6,.,many,TGTGCCAGCACCTTAGGGCGGGTGGTGAATTCACCCCTCCACTTT,CASTLGRVVNSPLHF
TRBV14,TRBJ2-5,.,.,TGTGCCAGCAGCGGGGTAGCGGAAGAGACCCAGTACTTC,CASSGVAEETQYF
TRBV2,TRBJ2-5,TRBD1,many,TGTGCCAGCAGTATGGGGACAGGGCCTCAAGAGACCCAGTACTTC,CASSMGTGPQETQYF
TRBV19,TRBJ1-4,.,.,TGTGCCAGTAGTATCCCCGGGGGCGGTGAAAAACTGTTTTTT,CASSIPGGGEKLFF
TRBV12-3/TRBV12-4,TRBJ2-7,TRBD1,.,TGTGCCAGCAGTTCGTCCGGGACAGCTGCGGGCTACGAGCAGTACTTC,CASSSSGTAAGYEQYF
TRBV12-3/TRBV12-4,TRBJ1-3,.,many,TGTGCCAGCAACCTGGGACACACTGGAAACACCATATATTTT,CASNLGHTGNTIYF
TRBV27,TRBJ1-1,TRBD1,.,TGTGCCAGCTGTTTGAACAGGGGTTCACAAGCTTTCTTT,CASCLNRGSQAFF
TRBV29-1,TRBJ1-1,.,.,TGTGCCAGCAGTCAGATCGGACAGATAAACACTGAAGCTTTCTTT,CASSQIGQINTEAFF
TRBV6-5,TRBJ1-5,.,many,TGTGCCAGCAACTCCGGGACGGGCTCCTATAGCAATCAGCCCCAGCATTTT,CASNSGTGSYSNQPQHF
TRBV29-1,TRBJ2-7,TRBD1,.,TGCAGCGTTGCCGGGGACAGGGTGGTTGGCGAGCAGTACTTC,CSVAGDRVVGEQYF
TRBV5-1,TRBJ1-2,TRBD1,many,TGCGCCAGCAGCAGGGACAGTGAGAACTATGGCTACACCTTC,CASSRDSENYGYTF
TRBV5-6,TRBJ1-4,.,many,TGTGCCAGCAGCTTCCGGGGCGATGAAAAACTGTTTTTT,CASSFRGDEKLFF
TRBV7-9,TRBJ1-1,.,many,TGTGCCAGCAGTGCCCATACTGACACTGAAGCTTTCTTT,CASSAHTDTEAFF
TRBV25-1,TRBJ1-2,TRBD1,.,TGTGCCAGCTTGGATCCAGGGGGCGGCCATGGCTACACCTTC,CASLDPGGGHGYTF
TRBV2,TRBJ1-1,.,many,TGTGCCAGCAGTGAAGCGCTTAGTACATGGGGTCACCCTGAAGCTTTCTTT,CASSEALSTWGHPEAFF
TRBV29-1,TRBJ2-2,.,many,TGCAGCGGCGGACAATTCGGCGGGGAGCTGTTTTTT,CSGGQFGGELFF
TRBV29-1,TRBJ1-2,.,.,TGCAGCGCCCGGGACCCCTATGGCTACACCTTC,CSARDPYGYTF
TRBV5-1,TRBJ1-1,.,few,TGCGCCAGCAGTAAAGAGGGAGCTTTGAACACTGAAGCTTTCTTT,CASSKEGALNTEAFF
TRBV29-1,TRBJ2-7,TRBD1,once,TGCAGCGTTAGACAGGGGACGGCCTCCTACGAGCAGTACTTC,CSVRQGTASYEQYF
TRBV9,TRBJ2-7,.,many,TGTGCCAGCAGCCCGCTCCACTGGGACTACGAGCAGTACTTC,CASSPLHWDYEQYF
TRBV20-1,TRBJ2-7,.,many,TGCAGTGCCTTGGGACCCATCTCCTACGAGCAGTACTTC,CSALGPISYEQYF
TRBV5-1,TRBJ1-6,.,many,TGCGCCAGCAGCTTCGAGGGCCTTGATAATTCACCCCTCCACTTT,CASSFEGLDNSPLHF
TRBV12-3/TRBV12-4,TRBJ2-5,.,.,TGTGCCAGCAGTGAGAGGGGTAATGAGACCCAGTACTTC,CASSERGNETQYF
TRBV12-3/TRBV12-4,TRBJ1-5,TRBD1,few,TGTGCCAGCAGTTTAAGTAGGGTTGGGACAGATAGCAATCAGCCCCAGCATTTT,CASSLSRVGTDSNQPQHF
TRBV24-1,TRBJ2-5,.,many,TGTGCCACCAGTGATTTAACCGAGGAGACCCAGTACTTC,CATSDLTEETQYF
TRBV29-1,TRBJ2-5,TRBD1,.,TGCAGCGTTGGAGGGACAGGGTTAGAGACCCAGTACTTC,CSVGGTGLETQYF
TRBV6-6,TRBJ1-1,.,few,TGTGCCAGCAGTTACCAAATGGGCTCAGGGAGCTCGGACACTGAAGCTTTCTTT,CASSYQMGSGSSDTEAFF
TRBV5-1,TRBJ1-6,.,many,TGCGCCAGCAGCTCACAGGGACATAATTCACCCCTCCACTTT,CASSSQGHNSPLHF
TRBV7-8,TRBJ2-5,TRBD2,many,TGTGCCAGCAGCCCCTCACCGGGGGGGGGGGCTGGTCGTGAGACCCAGTACTTC,CASSPSPGGGAGRETQYF
TRBV20-1,TRBJ2-2,.,few,TGCAGTGCTATTGGAGCGAACACCGGGGAGCTGTTTTTT,CSAIGANTGELFF
TRBV20-1,TRBJ1-3,.,many,TGCAGTGCTAGTCTTCAGGGCTCTGGAAACACCATATATTTT,CSASLQGSGNTIYF
TRBV11-3,TRBJ2-5,.,many,TGTGCCAGCAGCTTAGACGGGAGTAGGACGGAGACCCAGTACTTC,CASSLDGSRTETQYF
TRBV7-9,TRBJ1-1,.,.,TGTGCCAGCAGCGTCGAGGTTGGGGCGGGAGCTTTCTTT,CASSVEVGAGAFF
TRBV10-3,TRBJ2-7,TRBD1,.,TGTGCCACCCAGACCCGGACAGGGGACTACGAGCAGTACTTC,CATQTRTGDYEQYF
TRBV30,TRBJ2-2,TRBD2,.,TGTGCCTGGAGTGGACTAGCGGGTTACACCGGGGAGCTGTTTTTT,CAWSGLAGYTGELFF
TRBV7-8,TRBJ2-1,TRBD2,.,TGTGCCAGCAGCTTATTAGCGGGAGGCGGGAGTGAGCAGTTCTTC,CASSLLAGGGSEQFF
TRBV9,TRBJ2-5,TRBD1,many,TGTGCCAGCACCCTAGGACAGGGGAAAGAGACCCAGTACTTC,CASTLGQGKETQYF
TRBV6-5,TRBJ2-7,.,many,TGTGCCAGCAGGACCGGAGGAGAGCGGCAGTACTTC,CASRTGGERQYF